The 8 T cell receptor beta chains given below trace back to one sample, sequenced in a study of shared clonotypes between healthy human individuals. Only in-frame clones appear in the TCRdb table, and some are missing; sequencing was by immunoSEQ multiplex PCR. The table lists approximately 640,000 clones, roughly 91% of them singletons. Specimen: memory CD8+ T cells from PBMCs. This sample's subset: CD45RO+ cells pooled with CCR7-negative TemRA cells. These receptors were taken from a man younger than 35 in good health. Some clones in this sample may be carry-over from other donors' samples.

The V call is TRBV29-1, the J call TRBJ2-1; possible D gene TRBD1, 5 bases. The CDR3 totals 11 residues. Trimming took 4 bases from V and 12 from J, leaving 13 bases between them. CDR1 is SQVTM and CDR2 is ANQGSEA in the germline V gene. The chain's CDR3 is CSVVSGIGQFF. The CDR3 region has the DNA TGCAGCGTTGTATCAGGGATTGGGCAGTTCTTC.

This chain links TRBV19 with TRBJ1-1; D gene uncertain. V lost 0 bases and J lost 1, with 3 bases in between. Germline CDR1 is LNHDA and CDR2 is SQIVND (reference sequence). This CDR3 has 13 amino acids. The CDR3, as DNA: TGTGCCAGTAGTATAGACGCGAACACTGAAGCTTTCTTT. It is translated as CASSIDANTEAFF.

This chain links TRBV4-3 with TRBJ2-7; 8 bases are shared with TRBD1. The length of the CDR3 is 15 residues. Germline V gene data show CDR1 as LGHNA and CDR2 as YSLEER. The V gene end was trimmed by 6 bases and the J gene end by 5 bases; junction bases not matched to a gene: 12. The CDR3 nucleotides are TGCGCCAGCAGGCTAAACAGGGGGGAAGTCCACGAGCAGTACTTC. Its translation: CASRLNRGEVHEQYF.

The chain's CDR3 is CASSPGQGRVAYNEQFF. DNA of the CDR3: TGTGCCAGCAGCCCCGGACAGGGAAGGGTGGCCTACAATGAGCAGTTCTTC. The rearrangement joins TRBV11-2 to TRBJ2-1, with 8 bases lining up with TRBD1. Germline values: CDR1 SGHAT, CDR2 FQNNGV. The junction had 11 bases not matched to a gene; V was cut back by 5 bases and J by 2 bases. The CDR3 extends over 17 amino acids.

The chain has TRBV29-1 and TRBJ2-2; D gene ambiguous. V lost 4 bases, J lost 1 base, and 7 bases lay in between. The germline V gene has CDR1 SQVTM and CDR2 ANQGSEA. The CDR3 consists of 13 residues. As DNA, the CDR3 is TGCAGCGTTGCACCAGGGAACACCGGGGAGCTGTTTTTT. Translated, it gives CSVAPGNTGELFF.

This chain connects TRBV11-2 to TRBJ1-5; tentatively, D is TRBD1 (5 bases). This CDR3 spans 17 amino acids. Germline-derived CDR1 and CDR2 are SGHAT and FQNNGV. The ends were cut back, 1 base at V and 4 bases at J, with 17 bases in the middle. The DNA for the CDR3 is TGTGCCAGCAGCTTAGGTCTGGTCGGGGGTCTTAATCAGCCCCAGCATTTT. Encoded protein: CASSLGLVGGLNQPQHF.

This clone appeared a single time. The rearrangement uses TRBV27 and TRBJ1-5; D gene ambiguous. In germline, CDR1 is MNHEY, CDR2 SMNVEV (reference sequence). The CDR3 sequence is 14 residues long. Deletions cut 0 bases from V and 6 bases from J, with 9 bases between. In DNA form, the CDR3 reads TGTGCCAGCAGTTTATCCCCCCTTATTCAGCCCCAGCATTTT. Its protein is CASSLSPLIQPQHF.

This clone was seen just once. The DNA of the CDR3 is TGTGCCAGCAGCCCCCTGCCGAACACTGAAGCTTTCTTT. It is translated as CASSPLPNTEAFF. The chain uses TRBV7-2 and TRBJ1-1; D unresolved. In germline, CDR1 is SGHTA, CDR2 FQGNSA. V gave up 5 bases and J gave up 1 base, with 8 bases separating them. CDR3 size: 13 residues. The full variable domain, with the rest looked up from reference TRBV7-2 and TRBJ1-1, is GAGVSQSPSNKVTEKGKDVELRCDPISGHTALYWYRQSLGQGLEFLIYFQGNSAPDKSGLPSDRFSAERTGGSVSTLTIQRTQQEDSAVYLCASSPLPNTEAFFGQGTRLTVV.